This T cell receptor (beta chain) was identified in a study of blood T cell repertoires in COVID-19 (dated by TCRdb to the early 2020s). Describing the broader study: Samples covering the acute and convalescent phases of COVID-19 were provided by collaborators in the United States, Italy and Spain. HLA class I and class II types, where available, came from metadata supplied by the sample provider rather than from assay-based typing. Samples came from the ongoing ImmuneRACE study (first 160 participants) plus 1,254 subjects from 6 global collaborators. The material from the prospective study consisted of cDNA or gDNA derived from T cells, B-cell-depleted T cells, or PBMCs. Subjects who had been exposed to COVID-19, were actively infected with it, or had recovered from it provided the deeply sampled blood TCRbeta repertoires that made up the dataset. Sample metadata almost always included a de-identified subject ID, COVID-19 status, age in years and sex. The repertoires were released in a freely available public database meant as a resource for research on the immune response to SARS-CoV-2.

Points the paper makes about the study in general: Clinical and demographic metadata were provided uncurated, with the amount varying by source and participant.

CDR1 and CDR2, per the germline V gene, are LGHNA and YSLEER. V gives up 4 bases and J gives up 4 bases, and the segment between their germline ends measures 17 bases. Reading from cysteine to phenylalanine, the CDR3 counts 15 amino acids. Only CDR3 DNA remains: 45 bases, in frame from the first base. This clone showed up just once. This clone's antigen is unknown. The input lacks base qualities; no much larger clone sits a single base away. One collaborating source in Seattle enrolled patients while the patients were actively infected and followed the patients over time throughout the course of disease. Whole blood was collected in K2EDTA tubes by collaborating institutions according to the institutions' own protocols. For TCRbeta analysis, collaborators shipped samples in one of three forms: frozen whole blood, isolated PBMCs, or DNA extracted from either of those sample types. The immunoSEQ Assay, a bias-controlled multiplex PCR, was used to amplify TCRbeta CDR3 regions from genomic DNA. As for the authors' bioinformatics: The number of nucleated cells in each sample was estimated from the amplification of reference gene primers within the assay. To quantify the absolute abundance of each unique TCRbeta CDR3 rearrangement, sequence reads were collapsed and filtered. For each sample, productive Simpson clonality was calculated as the square root of Simpson's diversity index across productive rearrangements. The source is immuneACCESS, and TCRdb retained only in-frame sequences with V and J called. Part of the clones is not carried over; for the studies checked, unresolved V genes explain less than half of this, and the remainder is unexplained. V, J and clone size were drawn from that table, and D and trimming were deduced from the DNA. This sample is represented by roughly 380,000 clones; about 88% of them were singletons. The leading ten clones occupy roughly 1.6% of the sample.

The material sequenced was peripheral blood. The sequence came from a woman aged 40 to 49 with COVID-19, enrolled during active disease. The rearranged chain carries TRBV4-3 and TRBJ2-7; TRBD1 might be the D gene, on 6 matching bases. This receptor has the CDR3 CASSLTRGREYEQYF. Here is the DNA: TGCGCCAGCAGCCTCACCAGGGGAAGGGAGTACGAGCAGTACTTC.